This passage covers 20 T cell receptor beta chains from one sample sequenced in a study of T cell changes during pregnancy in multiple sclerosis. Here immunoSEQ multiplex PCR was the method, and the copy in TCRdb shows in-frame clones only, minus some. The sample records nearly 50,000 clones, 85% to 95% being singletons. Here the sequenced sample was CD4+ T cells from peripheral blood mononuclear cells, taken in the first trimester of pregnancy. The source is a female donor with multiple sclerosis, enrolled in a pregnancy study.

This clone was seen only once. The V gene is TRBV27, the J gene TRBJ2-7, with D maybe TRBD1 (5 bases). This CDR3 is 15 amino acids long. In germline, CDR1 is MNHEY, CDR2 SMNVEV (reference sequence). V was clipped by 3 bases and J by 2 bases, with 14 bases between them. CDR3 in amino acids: CASSFRTQFPYEQYF. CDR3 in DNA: TGTGCCAGCAGTTTCAGGACACAGTTCCCCTACGAGCAGTACTTC.

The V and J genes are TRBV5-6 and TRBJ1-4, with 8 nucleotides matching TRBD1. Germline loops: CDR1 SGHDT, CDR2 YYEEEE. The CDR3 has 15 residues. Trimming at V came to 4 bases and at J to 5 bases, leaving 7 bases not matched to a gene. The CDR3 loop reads CASSPTRTGNEKLFF. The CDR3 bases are TGTGCCAGCAGCCCAACCCGGACAGGGAATGAAAAACTGTTTTTT.

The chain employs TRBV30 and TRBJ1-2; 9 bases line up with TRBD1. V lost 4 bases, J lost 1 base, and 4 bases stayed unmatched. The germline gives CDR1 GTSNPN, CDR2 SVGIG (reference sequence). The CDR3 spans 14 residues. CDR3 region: CAWIGTGHNYGYTF. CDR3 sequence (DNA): TGTGCCTGGATTGGGACAGGGCATAACTATGGCTACACCTTC.

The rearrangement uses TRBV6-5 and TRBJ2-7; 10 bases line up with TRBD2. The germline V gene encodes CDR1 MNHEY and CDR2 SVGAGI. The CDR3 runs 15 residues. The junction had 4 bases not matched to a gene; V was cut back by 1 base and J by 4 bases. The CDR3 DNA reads TGTGCCAGCAGTTACTGGACTAGCGGAGCTTACGAGCAGTACTTC. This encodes CASSYWTSGAYEQYF.

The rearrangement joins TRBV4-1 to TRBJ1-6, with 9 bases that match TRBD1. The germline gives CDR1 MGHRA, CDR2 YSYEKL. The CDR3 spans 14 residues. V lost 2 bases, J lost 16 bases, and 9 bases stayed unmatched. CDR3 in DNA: TGCGCCAGCAGCCAAAGGACAGGGGAAGGTCTACTCCACTTT. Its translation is CASSQRTGEGLLHF.

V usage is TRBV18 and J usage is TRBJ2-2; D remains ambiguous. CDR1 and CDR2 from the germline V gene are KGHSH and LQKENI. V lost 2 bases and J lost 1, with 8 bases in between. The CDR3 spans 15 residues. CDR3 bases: TGTGCCAGCTCACCAGCACACCTGAACACCGGGGAGCTGTTTTTT. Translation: CASSPAHLNTGELFF.

As DNA, the CDR3 is TGTGCCAGCAGCACAGGGCTGCTAGGGAACACCATATATTTT. Translating it yields CASSTGLLGNTIYF. The chain recombines TRBV6-6 with TRBJ1-3; tentatively, D is TRBD1 (6 bases). This CDR3 spans 14 amino acids. CDR1 and CDR2 (germline): MNHNY, SVGAGI (reference sequence). Trimming cost V 6 bases and J 7 bases, with 16 bases left between them.

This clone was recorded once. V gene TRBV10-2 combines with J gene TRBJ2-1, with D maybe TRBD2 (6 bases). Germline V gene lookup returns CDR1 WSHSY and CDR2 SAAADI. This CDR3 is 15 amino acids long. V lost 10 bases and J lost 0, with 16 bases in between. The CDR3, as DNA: TGCGCCACACGCCATCCGGGAGACTCCTACAATGAGCAGTTCTTC. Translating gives CATRHPGDSYNEQFF.

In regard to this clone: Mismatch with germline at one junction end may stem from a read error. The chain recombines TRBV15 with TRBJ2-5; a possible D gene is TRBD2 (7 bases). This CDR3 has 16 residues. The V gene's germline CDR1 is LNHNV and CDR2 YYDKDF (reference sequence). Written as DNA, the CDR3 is TGTGCCACCAGCCGAGAAGGGGGGAGGGGTGGAGAGACCCAGTACTTC. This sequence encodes CATSREGGRGGETQYF.

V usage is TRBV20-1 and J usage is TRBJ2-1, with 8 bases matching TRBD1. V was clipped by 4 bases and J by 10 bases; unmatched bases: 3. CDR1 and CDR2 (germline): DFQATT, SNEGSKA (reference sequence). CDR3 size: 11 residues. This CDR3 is CSANRDREQFF. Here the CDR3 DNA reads TGCAGTGCTAACCGGGACAGGGAGCAGTTCTTC.

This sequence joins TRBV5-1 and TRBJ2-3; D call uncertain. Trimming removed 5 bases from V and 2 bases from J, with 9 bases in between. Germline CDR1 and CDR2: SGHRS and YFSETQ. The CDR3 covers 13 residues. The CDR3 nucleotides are TGCGCCAGCAGTTCTCTCCCCACAGATACGCAGTATTTT. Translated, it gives CASSSLPTDTQYF.

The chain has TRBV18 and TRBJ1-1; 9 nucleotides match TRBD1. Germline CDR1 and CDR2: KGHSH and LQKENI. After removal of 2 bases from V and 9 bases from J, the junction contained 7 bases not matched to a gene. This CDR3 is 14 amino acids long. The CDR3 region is CASSPGTGTGQAFF. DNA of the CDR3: TGTGCCAGCTCACCAGGGACGGGGACAGGGCAAGCTTTCTTT.

This CDR3 is CASSQEKGLAGANEQFF. CDR3 bases: TGCGCCAGCAGCCAAGAGAAGGGACTAGCGGGGGCGAATGAGCAGTTCTTC. V and J are TRBV4-1 and TRBJ2-1; 14 nucleotides align to TRBD2. The length of the CDR3 is 17 residues. V was pared by 0 bases and J by 7 bases, with 5 bases of the junction left unmatched. Germline CDR1 and CDR2: MGHRA and YSYEKL.

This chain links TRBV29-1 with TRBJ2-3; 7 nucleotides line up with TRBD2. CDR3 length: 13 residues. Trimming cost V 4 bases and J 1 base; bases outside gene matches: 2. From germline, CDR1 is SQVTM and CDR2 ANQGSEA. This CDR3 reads CSVARGGTDTQYF. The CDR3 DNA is TGCAGCGTTGCCCGGGGGGGCACAGATACGCAGTATTTT.

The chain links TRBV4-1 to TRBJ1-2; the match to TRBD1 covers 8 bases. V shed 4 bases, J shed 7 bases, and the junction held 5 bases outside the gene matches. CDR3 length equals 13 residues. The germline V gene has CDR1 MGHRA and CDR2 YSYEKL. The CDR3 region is CASSPGTGSGYTF. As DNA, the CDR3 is TGCGCCAGCAGCCCAGGGACAGGTAGTGGCTACACCTTC.

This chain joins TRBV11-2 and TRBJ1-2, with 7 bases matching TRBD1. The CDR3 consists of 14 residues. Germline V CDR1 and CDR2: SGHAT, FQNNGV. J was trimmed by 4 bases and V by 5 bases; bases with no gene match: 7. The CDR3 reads CASSPDGTVYGYTF. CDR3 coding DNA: TGTGCCAGCAGCCCCGACGGGACAGTCTATGGCTACACCTTC.

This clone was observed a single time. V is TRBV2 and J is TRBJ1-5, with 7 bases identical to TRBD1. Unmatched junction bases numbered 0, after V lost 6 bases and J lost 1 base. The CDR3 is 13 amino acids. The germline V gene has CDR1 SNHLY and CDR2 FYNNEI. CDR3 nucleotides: TGTGCCAGCAGGACAGGGAGCAATCAGCCCCAGCATTTT. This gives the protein CASRTGSNQPQHF.

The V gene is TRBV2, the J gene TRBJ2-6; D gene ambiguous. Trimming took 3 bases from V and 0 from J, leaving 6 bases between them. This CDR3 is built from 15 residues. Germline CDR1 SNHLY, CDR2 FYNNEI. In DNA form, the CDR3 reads TGTGCCAGCAGTGACAGGATCTCTGGGGCCAACGTCCTGACTTTC. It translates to CASSDRISGANVLTF.

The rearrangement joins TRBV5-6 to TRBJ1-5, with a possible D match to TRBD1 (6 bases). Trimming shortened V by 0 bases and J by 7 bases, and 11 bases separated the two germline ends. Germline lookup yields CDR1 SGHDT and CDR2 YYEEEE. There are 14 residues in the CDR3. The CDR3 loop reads CASSLALRGQPQHF. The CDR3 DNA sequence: TGTGCCAGCAGCTTGGCCCTCAGGGGACAGCCCCAGCATTTT.

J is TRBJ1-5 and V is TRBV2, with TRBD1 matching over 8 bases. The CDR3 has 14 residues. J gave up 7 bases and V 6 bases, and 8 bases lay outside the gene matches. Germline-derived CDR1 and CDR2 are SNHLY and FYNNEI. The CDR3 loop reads CASSPDRGDQPQHF. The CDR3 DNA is TGTGCCAGCAGCCCTGACAGGGGAGACCAGCCCCAGCATTTT. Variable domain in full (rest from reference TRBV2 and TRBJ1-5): EPEVTQTPSHQVTQMGQEVILRCVPISNHLYFYWYRQILGQKVEFLVSFYNNEISEKSEIFDDQFSVERPDGSNFTLKIRSTKLEDSAMYFCASSPDRGDQPQHFGDGTRLSIL.